The entry that follows covers one T cell receptor beta chain sequence. Its cognate antigen is unknown. Treatment noted: about 20 received Ad26.COV2.S at low or high dose, single or two shots; roughly five received placebo; per-sample allocation not given. Vaccine and placebo recipients were sampled on day 63 after the first injection. These data are taken from a study of Ad26.COV2.S vaccination and SARS-CoV-2 variants. Study results and caveats: In TCR breadth and depth analyses, total T cell responses may have been underestimated.

Profiled with immunoSEQ multiplex PCR; TCRdb holds only in-frame clones, not every one. Of 400,000 to 450,000 clones detected, 80% to 95% appear once; the ten largest clones hold around 1.8%. Per germline, CDR1 SGHKS and CDR2 YYEKEE (reference sequence). The CDR3 is 14 amino acids. Trimming cost V 2 bases and J 4 bases, with 12 bases left between them. The sequence came from a person aged 18-60 years who received the Ad26.COV2.S COVID-19 vaccine or a placebo. V is TRBV5-5 and J is TRBJ1-2; D is perhaps TRBD1 (6 bases). Material: peripheral blood, obtained in a trial of Ad26.COV2.S vaccine versus placebo. CDR3 DNA sequence: TGTGCCAGCAGCTTCGGGCAGGGGACCTATGGCTACACCTTC. It translates to CASSFGQGTYGYTF.